This entry lists 23 T cell receptor beta chains sequenced from one sample in a study of T cells in Graves' hyperthyroidism and ophthalmopathy. Regions amplified from RNA transcripts were the TCR beta CDR3 regions. The study used the HTBI primer set for a first-round RT-PCR of the TCR CDR3. One entry per CDR3 protein results from TCRdb running MiXCR on the multiplex PCR reads. The data show about 410,000 distinct CDR3 sequences, 14% to 15% seen once. Sequencing was performed on blood. The source of these receptors is a man between 18 and 35 years old with Graves' ophthalmopathy.

Ten or more counts support this clonotype. This chain connects TRBV6-1 to TRBJ2-2; 11 nucleotides align to TRBD2. Germline V gene sequence: CDR1 MNHNS, CDR2 SASEGT. The CDR3 extends over 15 amino acids. The trim removed 5 bases at V and 10 bases at J, leaving 9 bases unmatched. DNA of the CDR3: TGTGCCAGCAGTACCTTAGCGGGAGGGCCCCCGGAGCTGTTTTTT. Translating gives CASSTLAGGPPELFF.

This clonotype was observed many times. This rearrangement joins TRBV5-1 to TRBJ2-7; D perhaps matches TRBD2 (6 bases). V dropped 0 bases and J dropped 4 bases, with 11 bases sitting between them. This CDR3 region has 14 residues. Germline CDR1 is SGHRS and CDR2 is YFSETQ. CDR3 in amino acids: CASSLEGGVYEQYF. In DNA, the CDR3 is TGCGCCAGCAGCTTGGAGGGAGGTGTTTACGAGCAGTACTTC.

The rearrangement links TRBV14 to TRBJ2-7; 8 bases align to TRBD1. This CDR3 is built from 12 residues. V shed 8 bases and J 4 bases; nucleotides not matched to a gene: 4. Germline V gene lookup returns CDR1 SGHDN and CDR2 FVKESK. For the CDR3, the DNA is TGTGCCAGCGGGACAGGAGTTTACGAGCAGTACTTC. The encoded protein is CASGTGVYEQYF.

In its sample, this clonotype was seen many times. The chain links TRBV7-3 to TRBJ2-2; tentative D call: TRBD1 (5 bases). The germline V gene has CDR1 SGHTA and CDR2 FQGTGA. The germline V and J ends were trimmed by 6 bases and 5 bases, with 10 bases remaining between them. The CDR3 has 13 residues. The CDR3 DNA is TGTGCCAGCAGGCCGCAGGGAACCGGGGAGCTGTTTTTT. Translation gives CASRPQGTGELFF.

This clonotype was counted at least ten times. This rearrangement joins TRBV18 to TRBJ2-7, with 7 bases lining up with TRBD1. The CDR3 is 15 residues long. Unmatched junction bases numbered 10, after V lost 5 bases and J lost 3 bases. Germline CDR1 reads KGHSH; CDR2 reads LQKENI. CDR3 in DNA: TGTGCCAGCTCATCAGGGCCAGGGGGTGTCTACGAGCAGTACTTC. This codes for CASSSGPGGVYEQYF.

In its sample, this clonotype was seen a few times. This clone may be a read error of a much larger clone one base away. This sequence joins TRBV6-1 and TRBJ1-1, with 9 bases identical to TRBD1. The CDR3 extends over 13 amino acids. CDR1 and CDR2 from the germline V gene are MNHNS and SASEGT. Written as DNA, the CDR3 is TGTGCCAGCAGGCCCACAGGGGGCACTGAAGCTTCCTTT. Amino acids: CASRPTGGTEASF.

This clonotype was observed many times. V usage is TRBV12-3 or TRBV12-4 and J usage is TRBJ2-5; D is unclear. V lost 3 bases to trimming and J lost 2 bases, with 4 bases between them. The CDR3 loop spans 12 amino acids. DNA for the CDR3: TGTGCCAGCAGTTTTACTCAAGAGACCCAGTACTTC. Amino acid sequence: CASSFTQETQYF.

This clonotype was counted a few times. The chain joins TRBV5-4 to TRBJ2-1, with 13 bases fitting TRBD2. The CDR3 spans 19 residues. V dropped 1 base and J dropped 5; count of bases not matched to a gene: 12. Germline V gene sequence: CDR1 SGHNT, CDR2 YYREEE (reference sequence). CDR3 amino acids: CASSLSGTSGDHLDNEQFF. In DNA form, the CDR3 reads TGTGCCAGCAGCTTGTCGGGGACTAGCGGGGACCATTTAGACAATGAGCAGTTCTTC.

This clonotype was observed many times. The V gene is TRBV7-6, the J gene TRBJ2-5, with 9 bases that match TRBD1. CDR1 SGHVS and CDR2 FNYEAQ come from the germline V gene. The CDR3 is 14 amino acids. Trimming at V came to 5 bases and at J to 4 bases, leaving 5 bases not matched to a gene. This CDR3 is CASSLRTGAETQYF. Here the CDR3 DNA reads TGTGCCAGCAGCCTTAGGACAGGGGCAGAGACCCAGTACTTC.

The V call is TRBV5-1, the J call TRBJ2-5; D unclear. This CDR3 has 14 residues. Germline loops: CDR1 SGHRS, CDR2 YFSETQ. V was shortened by 2 bases and J by 6 bases, with 14 bases between the two germline ends. Written as DNA, the CDR3 is TGCGCCAGCAGCTTTGACCGGCTGTGGAAGACCCAGTACTTC. Residues: CASSFDRLWKTQYF.

This clonotype was seen a handful of times. This chain uses TRBV5-6 with TRBJ1-6; tentatively, D is TRBD1 (5 bases). Trimming removed 3 bases at V and 6 bases at J, with 13 bases between. CDR3 size: 15 residues. Germline values: CDR1 SGHDT, CDR2 YYEEEE. This CDR3 reads CASSSGGDFNSPLHF. The CDR3 region has the DNA TGTGCCAGCAGCTCGGGGGGGGATTTTAATTCACCCCTCCACTTT.

This clonotype has more than one count but fewer than ten. The chain couples TRBV5-6 to TRBJ1-1; no definite D call. The V and J ends lost 2 bases and 1 base respectively, with 15 bases between them. Germline V gene data show CDR1 as SGHDT and CDR2 as YYEEEE. The CDR3 has 16 amino acids. The CDR3 bases are TGTGCCAGCAGCTTACCAGATAGGGCGAGGAACACTGAAGCTTTCTTT. Translating gives CASSLPDRARNTEAFF.

The table lists this clonotype with many counts. J is TRBJ1-5 and V is TRBV7-2; maybe TRBD1 (5 bases). The CDR3 covers 16 residues. V dropped 1 base and J dropped 2 bases, with 12 bases sitting between them. Germline V gene lookup returns CDR1 SGHTA and CDR2 FQGNSA. The CDR3 region is CASSLEQGRGNQPQHF. The CDR3 bases are TGTGCCAGCAGCTTAGAGCAGGGAAGGGGCAATCAGCCCCAGCATTTT.

This clonotype came up many times. The V call is TRBV19, the J call TRBJ2-7; 9 nucleotides agree with TRBD1. Germline V gene sequence: CDR1 LNHDA, CDR2 SQIVND (reference sequence). The CDR3 spans 12 residues. The trim removed 6 bases at V and 6 bases at J, leaving 3 bases unmatched. For the CDR3, the DNA is TGTGCCAGTAGGCAGGGACAGGGCGAGCAGTACTTC. The encoded protein is CASRQGQGEQYF.

The V gene is TRBV20-1, the J gene TRBJ2-7; tentative D call: TRBD2 (5 bases). CDR3 length: 15 amino acids. Trimming took off 6 bases at V and 4 bases at J, with 22 bases between the two ends. Germline loops: CDR1 DFQATT, CDR2 SNEGSKA (reference sequence). The CDR3 DNA is TGCAGTGCCCCGCCACTTGGAGGACCCTCTTACGAGCAGTACTTC. It is translated as CSAPPLGGPSYEQYF.

This clonotype came up many times. This chain connects TRBV5-6 to TRBJ2-3; TRBD1 agrees at 9 bases. CDR1 and CDR2 (germline): SGHDT, YYEEEE. The V segment lost 7 bases and the J segment 1 base; nucleotides outside the gene matches: 13. The CDR3 totals 17 residues. Written as DNA, the CDR3 is TGTGCCAGCGGAGGGTTCAACCGGGACAGGGGCACAGATACGCAGTATTTT. Its protein product is CASGGFNRDRGTDTQYF. Looking up the rest from reference TRBV5-6 and TRBJ2-3 gives the full variable domain: DAGVTQSPTHLIKTRGQQVTLRCSPKSGHDTVSWYQQALGQGPQFIFQYYEEEERQRGNFPDRFSGHQFPNYSSELNVNALLLGDSALYLCASGGFNRDRGTDTQYFGPGTRLTVL.

The chain has TRBV29-1 and TRBJ2-1; TRBD1 is a possible D gene (5 bases). The CDR3 is 14 residues long. Germline V CDR1 and CDR2: SQVTM, ANQGSEA. Trimming shortened V by 2 bases and J by 2 bases, and 10 bases separated the two germline ends. CDR3 amino acids: CSVEQGKAYNEQFF. The CDR3 DNA follows: TGCAGCGTTGAACAGGGAAAGGCCTACAATGAGCAGTTCTTC.

Of note for this clonotype: A read error may explain this, as a much larger clone is one base away. J is TRBJ2-7 and V is TRBV6-2 or TRBV6-3, with D possibly being TRBD2 (6 bases). CDR1 is MNHEY, CDR2 SVGEGT, per germline. This CDR3 comprises 14 residues. Trimming pared 6 bases from V and 6 bases from J, leaving 18 bases between. CDR3 amino acids: CASSRGRVQREQYF. CDR3 DNA: TGTGCCAGCAGCCGGGGGAGAGTCCAGCGCGAGCAGTACTTC.

V usage is TRBV24-1 and J usage is TRBJ2-7; D could derive from TRBD1 or TRBD2 (5 bases each). CDR3 size: 17 residues. The ends were cut back, 1 base at V and 2 bases at J, with 17 bases in the middle. Per the germline V gene, CDR1 is KGHDR and CDR2 is SFDVKD. CDR3 nucleotides: TGTGCCACCAGTGATTTACATACCGGGACCGGCCCCTACGAGCAGTACTTC. Amino acid sequence: CATSDLHTGTGPYEQYF.

This clonotype was detected only a few times. The J gene is TRBJ1-2, the V gene TRBV9; TRBD1 agrees at 10 bases. CDR3 length equals 16 residues. Germline-derived CDR1 and CDR2 are SGDLS and YYNGEE. V shed 0 bases and J 2 bases; nucleotides not matched to a gene: 4. The CDR3 loop is CASSVVSGQGNYGYTF. The CDR3 nucleotides are TGTGCCAGCAGCGTAGTTTCGGGACAGGGGAACTATGGCTACACCTTC.

This clonotype was seen ten or more times. The gene calls are TRBV12-3 or TRBV12-4 and TRBJ2-1; 14 positions match TRBD2. This CDR3 has 15 amino acids. J gave up 9 bases and V 6 bases, and 7 bases lay outside the gene matches. This CDR3 reads CASSRLAGGLSEQFF. The CDR3, as DNA: TGTGCCAGCAGCAGACTAGCGGGGGGGCTGAGTGAGCAGTTCTTC.

This clonotype was counted at least ten times. V is TRBV7-2 and J is TRBJ2-1; no clear D gene. Trimming took 0 bases from V and 6 from J, leaving 6 bases between them. The CDR3 runs to 13 residues. The germline CDR1 and CDR2 sequences are SGHTA and FQGNSA. The CDR3 is CASSLAGINEQFF. CDR3 nucleotide sequence: TGTGCCAGCAGCTTAGCAGGGATCAATGAGCAGTTCTTC.

This clonotype has a count of ten or more. The chain carries TRBV7-9 and TRBJ1-2; D possibly corresponds to TRBD1 (6 bases). The length of the CDR3 is 14 residues. CDR1 and CDR2 (germline): SEHNR, FQNEAQ (reference sequence). The germline V and J ends were trimmed by 2 bases and 4 bases, with 11 bases remaining between them. The CDR3: CASSLSGGGYGYTF. In DNA, the CDR3 is TGTGCCAGCAGCTTATCAGGAGGGGGCTATGGCTACACCTTC.